A single sample gave rise to the 18 T cell receptor beta chains below, sequenced in a study of memory CD4+ T cells and cytomegalovirus serostatus. The sort gate was single viable CD3+CD4+CD8-CD45RO+ cells for memory CD4+ T cells. The table came from immunoSEQ multiplex PCR; TCRdb's copy has only in-frame clones and leaves some out. The sample gives some 54,000 clones, about 86% of which show up once; 2% is in the top ten. Material for sequencing was memory CD4+ T cells from blood. These receptors all stem from an adult in good health and CMV-seropositive.

The chain joins TRBV5-5 to TRBJ2-7, with a possible D match to TRBD2 (5 bases). Germline CDR1 and CDR2: SGHKS and YYEKEE (reference sequence). V lost 5 bases to trimming and J lost 0 bases, with 12 bases between them. The CDR3 sequence is 14 residues long. CDR3 sequence (DNA): TGTGCCAGCAGGCCGAGGGCGTTCTCCTACGAGCAGTACTTC. This codes for CASRPRAFSYEQYF. Looking up the rest from reference TRBV5-5 and TRBJ2-7 gives the full variable domain: DAGVTQSPTHLIKTRGQQVTLRCSPISGHKSVSWYQQVLGQGPQFIFQYYEKEERGRGNFPDRFSARQFPNYSSELNVNALLLGDSALYLCASRPRAFSYEQYFGPGTRLTVT.

This clone appeared a single time. As DNA, the CDR3 is TGTGCCAGCAGCTTATATGCGGGGGACGAGCAGTTCTTC. Its translation is CASSLYAGDEQFF. The rearrangement uses TRBV7-9 and TRBJ2-1; TRBD2 matches at 7 bases. Trimming at V came to 2 bases and at J to 10 bases, leaving 5 bases not matched to a gene. Germline CDR1 SEHNR, CDR2 FQNEAQ (reference sequence). CDR3 length: 13 residues.

The V gene is TRBV6-1, the J gene TRBJ2-4; D is uncertain. The CDR3 covers 14 residues. From germline, CDR1 is MNHNS and CDR2 SASEGT. The V and J ends lost 2 bases and 1 base respectively, with 6 bases between them. CDR3 DNA: TGTGCCAGCAGTGAACTGGCCGCCAAAAACATTCAGTACTTC. Amino acids: CASSELAAKNIQYF.

The J gene is TRBJ2-1, the V gene TRBV7-3; D is unclear. With 5 bases removed from V and 4 bases from J, the gap between germline ends came to 12 bases. There are 14 residues in the CDR3. Germline assignment: CDR1 SGHTA and CDR2 FQGTGA. CDR3 protein: CASSPRTDYNEQFF. Here the CDR3 DNA reads TGTGCCAGCAGCCCCCGGACGGATTACAATGAGCAGTTCTTC.

The rearrangement joins TRBV5-6 to TRBJ2-5, with 9 bases identical to TRBD1. There are 15 residues in the CDR3. Trimming took 4 bases from V and 2 from J; bases not matched to a gene: 6. Germline assignment: CDR1 SGHDT and CDR2 YYEEEE. The CDR3 DNA follows: TGTGCCAGCAGCCGCGACAGGGGGATACAAGAGACCCAGTACTTC. Its translation: CASSRDRGIQETQYF.

This sequence joins TRBV5-1 and TRBJ1-2, with 7 bases that match TRBD1. J was trimmed by 3 bases and V by 3 bases; bases with no gene match: 8. This CDR3 region has 15 residues. Germline V gene sequence: CDR1 SGHRS, CDR2 YFSETQ. The CDR3 nucleotides are TGCGCCAGCAGCTCAAGCGGACAGGCGGACTATGGCTACACCTTC. Its translation: CASSSSGQADYGYTF.

This chain joins TRBV29-1 and TRBJ1-4, with TRBD1 identical over 7 bases. This CDR3 comprises 15 residues. Trimming at V came to 2 bases and at J to 8 bases, leaving 11 bases not matched to a gene. Germline V gene lookup returns CDR1 SQVTM and CDR2 ANQGSEA. DNA of the CDR3: TGCAGCGTTGAATATAGACACAGGGGAAAGGAAAAACTGTTTTTT. This gives the protein CSVEYRHRGKEKLFF.

The CDR3 bases are TGTGCCAGCAGCGTAGACGGACAGAGCCAAGGGGCCAACGTCCTGACTTTC. Translating gives CASSVDGQSQGANVLTF. The gene calls are TRBV9 and TRBJ2-6, with a tentative D call TRBD1 (6 bases). With 0 bases removed from V and 4 bases from J, the gap between germline ends came to 14 bases. The CDR3 consists of 17 residues. The germline gives CDR1 SGDLS, CDR2 YYNGEE.

This chain joins TRBV19 and TRBJ1-5; TRBD1 might be the D (6 bases). This CDR3 spans 16 amino acids. The V end lost 11 bases, the J end lost 1 base, and 21 bases lay between the germline ends. The germline V gene encodes CDR1 LNHDA and CDR2 SQIVND (reference sequence). The DNA for the CDR3 is TGTGCCTCCTTTAAGACCGGGCAGGGGAGCAATCAGCCCCAGCATTTT. The encoded protein is CASFKTGQGSNQPQHF.

CDR3 residues: CASSLSQGAVFF. CDR3 nucleotide sequence: TGTGCCAGCAGTCTTTCTCAGGGGGCGGTGTTCTTC. The chain couples TRBV28 to TRBJ2-1; 8 bases agree with TRBD1. The germline V gene has CDR1 MDHEN and CDR2 SYDVKM. V dropped 5 bases and J dropped 15; count of bases not matched to a gene: 9. The CDR3 runs to 12 residues.

This chain joins TRBV28 and TRBJ1-5; D unclear. The ends were cut back, 4 bases at V and 0 bases at J, with 4 bases in the middle. This CDR3 has 13 residues. Germline CDR1 and CDR2: MDHEN and SYDVKM. The CDR3 region is CASSYYSNQPQHF. The CDR3, as DNA: TGTGCCAGCAGTTATTATAGCAATCAGCCCCAGCATTTT.

The V gene is TRBV9, the J gene TRBJ2-2; D perhaps matches TRBD2 (6 bases). Germline CDR1 is SGDLS and CDR2 is YYNGEE. V lost 0 bases and J lost 5, with 20 bases in between. This CDR3 contains 18 residues. CDR3 coding DNA: TGTGCCAGCAGCGTAGCGGGGGTACGGGGAGGAGGTACCGGGGAGCTGTTTTTT. It yields the protein CASSVAGVRGGGTGELFF.

The chain links TRBV7-3 to TRBJ2-3; TRBD2 matches at 8 bases. There are 16 residues in the CDR3. The ends lost 5 bases at V and 4 bases at J; junction bases unmatched: 11. The germline V gene has CDR1 SGHTA and CDR2 FQGTGA. CDR3 nucleotide sequence: TGTGCCAGCAGCACGGGACTAGGTAATCTCGCAGATACGCAGTATTTT. This encodes CASSTGLGNLADTQYF.

The rearrangement links TRBV7-9 to TRBJ1-2; no clear D. V lost 1 base and J 3 bases, leaving 9 bases between the germline ends. Germline V gene lookup returns CDR1 SEHNR and CDR2 FQNEAQ (reference sequence). The CDR3 extends over 14 amino acids. The CDR3 region has the DNA TGTGCCAGCAGCTTAGAGGGTCGGGACTATGGCTACACCTTC. Protein sequence: CASSLEGRDYGYTF.

The rearrangement joins TRBV27 to TRBJ2-7, with TRBD2 matching over 7 bases. V trimming: 2 bases; J trimming: 3 bases; junction bases outside the gene matches: 4. Germline lookup yields CDR1 MNHEY and CDR2 SMNVEV (reference sequence). This CDR3 has 14 residues. Here the CDR3 DNA reads TGTGCCAGCAGTTTAAGGGGAGGGTACTACGAGCAGTACTTC. Protein sequence: CASSLRGGYYEQYF.

The V call is TRBV29-1, the J call TRBJ1-4; weak D call: TRBD1 (6 bases). The V gene lost 7 bases and the J gene lost 3 bases, with 12 bases spanning the gap. This CDR3 spans 13 amino acids. In germline, CDR1 is SQVTM, CDR2 ANQGSEA. CDR3 coding DNA: TGCAGCGCCGCGACAGGTCCTAATGAAAAACTGTTTTTT. Translating gives CSAATGPNEKLFF.

The chain links TRBV11-2 to TRBJ2-1; tentative D call: TRBD2 (6 bases). Germline values: CDR1 SGHAT, CDR2 FQNNGV. Between the trimmed V and J ends, which lost 6 bases and 5 bases, there was a span of 17 bases. The CDR3 is 15 amino acids. The CDR3 bases are TGTGCCAGCAGACCTTTAACGGGGGTTCACAATGAGCAGTTCTTC. Protein product: CASRPLTGVHNEQFF.

This chain joins TRBV7-2 and TRBJ2-7; D might be TRBD1 (5 bases). CDR1 is SGHTA and CDR2 is FQGNSA in the germline V gene. V lost 3 bases and J 3 bases, leaving 12 bases between the germline ends. The CDR3 consists of 14 residues. CDR3 protein: CASSFAGLGYEQYF. The CDR3 nucleotides are TGTGCCAGCAGCTTCGCAGGGTTAGGCTACGAGCAGTACTTC.